This TCR beta chain was sequenced during a study of shared clonotypes between healthy human individuals. Overall study context: Every donor yielded three CD4 naive, three CD4 memory, two CD8 naive and one CD8 memory plate. Overall study results and limits: A handful of donors shared approximately 5% of their naive CD4 clonotypes.

CDR3 size: 14 residues. From germline, CDR1 is WSHSY and CDR2 SAAADI. Worth noting for this clone: The antigen remains unidentified.

Selected positively for CCR7 and CD45RO-negative, naive CD8 cells excluded terminally differentiated effector memory CD45RA+ cells. Sequencing used immunoSEQ multiplex PCR; TCRdb keeps in-frame clones, though not all of them. Of about 2.2 million clones listed, 80% to 95% are singletons. This chain connects TRBV10-2 to TRBJ2-5; tentatively, D is TRBD2 (5 bases). The end of the DNA is better explained by TRBJ2-7, so the J call may be wrong. Source material: naive CD8+ T cells from PBMCs. The receptor was isolated from a man between 18 and 29 years old in good health. Some clones in this sample may be carry-over from other donors' samples. CDR3 residues: CASSDLGSSYEQYF. The CDR3 DNA is TGCGCCAGCAGTGACCTGGGGAGCTCCTACGAGCAGTACTTC.